This is a list of T cell receptor beta chains from one sample in a study of CD8+CD57+ T cells in acquired aplastic anemia. TCRdb re-derived calls from the reads in MiXCR, one entry per CDR3 protein. Among more than 150,000 distinct CDR3 sequences listed, about half were seen once. The sequenced material came from sorted CD4+, CD8+, or CD8+CD57+ T cells (not recorded which) from PBMCs. The receptors shown here come from a human donor with aplastic anemia. Each CDR3 is given with its conserved first and last residue. The order of the fields is J gene, clone size, D gene, V gene, CDR3 protein, CDR3 DNA. A D gene is named only where the DNA matches it firmly. Only some rows state a clone size, as once, few, many or a class for expanded clones.

>TRBJ2-7|.|TRBD1|TRBV27
CASSFPGGRLDEQYF
TGTGCCAGCAGTTTCCCAGGGGGCAGGTTGGACGAGCAGTACTTC
>TRBJ2-1|many|.|TRBV19
CASQSPGVTNEQFF
TGTGCCAGCCAGTCCCCGGGAGTTACGAATGAGCAGTTCTTC
>TRBJ2-1|.|.|TRBV19
CASSRGQRGEQFF
TGTGCCAGTAGCAGGGGCCAAAGAGGTGAGCAGTTCTTC
>TRBJ2-3|many|TRBD1|TRBV20-1
CSARGTGFTDTQYF
TGCAGTGCTAGGGGGACAGGGTTCACAGATACGCAGTATTTT
>TRBJ2-7|.|.|TRBV10-2
CASRAGEGEQYF
TGCGCCAGCAGGGCAGGGGAGGGAGAGCAGTACTTC
>TRBJ2-7|.|.|TRBV7-9
CASSQVGEQYF
TGTGCCAGCAGCCAAGTTGGGGAGCAGTACTTC
>TRBJ2-3|many|TRBD1|TRBV10-3
CAIKRGRDTDTQYF
TGTGCCATCAAGAGGGGGCGAGACACAGATACGCAGTATTTT
>TRBJ1-1|.|.|TRBV7-7
CAGSLDRNTEAFF
TGTGCCGGCAGCTTAGACCGTAACACTGAAGCTTTCTTT
>TRBJ1-1|.|.|TRBV27
CASSPSHLTEAFF
TGTGCCAGCAGTCCCAGCCATCTTACTGAAGCTTTCTTT
>TRBJ1-6|.|TRBD1|TRBV12-3/TRBV12-4
CASIRQGSNSPLHF
TGTGCCAGCATCAGACAGGGATCGAATTCACCCCTCCACTTT
>TRBJ1-1|.|.|TRBV20-1
CSARRAMGTWNTEAFF
TGCAGTGCTAGGAGGGCCATGGGTACATGGAACACTGAAGCTTTCTTT
>TRBJ1-6|many|.|TRBV20-1
CSARDQRGGDSPLHF
TGCAGTGCTAGAGATCAACGTGGGGGGGATTCACCCCTCCACTTT
>TRBJ2-3|many|TRBD1|TRBV10-3
CAISPGTGPDTQYF
TGTGCCATCAGTCCCGGGACAGGGCCCGATACGCAGTATTTT
>TRBJ2-7|.|TRBD1|TRBV29-1
CSSFPGQGGGEQYF
TGCAGCAGCTTCCCGGGACAGGGTGGTGGCGAGCAGTACTTC
>TRBJ1-3|many|TRBD1|TRBV5-1
CASSQPTGGQSGNTIYF
TGCGCCAGCAGCCAACCCACAGGGGGGCAGTCTGGAAACACCATATATTTT
>TRBJ1-5|.|TRBD1|TRBV24-1
CATSRGDGNQPQHF
TGTGCCACCAGCAGGGGGGACGGCAATCAGCCCCAGCATTTT
>TRBJ2-1|.|.|TRBV19
CASSIGVSSYNEQFF
TGTGCCAGTAGTATTGGCGTGAGCTCCTACAATGAGCAGTTCTTC
>TRBJ1-6|once|TRBD1|TRBV5-1
CASSLQGIPNSPLHF
TGCGCCAGCAGCCTACAGGGGATACCAAATTCACCCCTCCACTTT
>TRBJ1-1|many|.|TRBV7-9
CALQDRSTSEAFF
TGTGCCCTTCAGGATCGGAGCACTTCTGAAGCTTTCTTT
>TRBJ2-7|.|.|TRBV3-1
CASSQDLTGVDEQYF
TGTGCCAGCAGCCAAGACCTAACGGGGGTAGACGAGCAGTACTTC
>TRBJ2-3|.|.|TRBV24-1
CATSSTGSDTQYF
TGTGCCACCAGTTCCACAGGGTCAGATACGCAGTATTTT
>TRBJ2-7|.|.|TRBV14
CASSQVRGSSSYEQYF
TGTGCCAGCAGCCAAGTGAGGGGGTCCTCATCCTACGAGCAGTACTTC
>TRBJ1-6|.|.|TRBV25-1
CASSESPLGIDNSPLHF
TGTGCCAGCAGTGAATCCCCACTCGGGATTGATAATTCACCCCTCCACTTT
>TRBJ1-3|.|.|TRBV28
CASSGGGLLSGNTIYF
TGTGCCAGCAGCGGGGGGGGACTCCTCTCTGGAAACACCATATATTTT
>TRBJ1-1|.|.|TRBV5-6
CASSLFAGATEAFF
TGTGCCAGCAGCTTGTTCGCAGGTGCGACTGAAGCTTTCTTT
>TRBJ2-3|many|.|TRBV9
CASSVSRGAGNTDTQYF
TGTGCCAGCAGCGTAAGTCGAGGGGCGGGGAACACAGATACGCAGTATTTT
>TRBJ2-3|.|.|TRBV5-4
CASSSPERGWGDTQYF
TGTGCCAGCAGCTCGCCTGAAAGGGGATGGGGAGATACGCAGTATTTT
>TRBJ2-5|.|TRBD1|TRBV29-1
CSVGQTGTSETQYF
TGCAGCGTTGGGCAGACAGGGACGTCAGAGACCCAGTACTTC
>TRBJ2-7|.|.|TRBV20-1
CSATDSPNYEQYF
TGCAGTGCTACGGACAGTCCGAACTACGAGCAGTACTTC
>TRBJ2-7|.|TRBD1|TRBV5-1
CASSPPGQGLSEQYF
TGCGCCAGCAGCCCGCCGGGACAGGGCTTGAGTGAGCAGTACTTC
>TRBJ1-2|once|.|TRBV11-2
CASSLFRGIRTF
TGTGCCAGCAGCTTGTTCCGGGGGATTCGGACCTTC
>TRBJ1-3|many|.|TRBV4-1
CASSHSRQGGNTIYF
TGCGCCAGCAGCCATAGTAGGCAGGGCGGAAACACCATATATTTT
>TRBJ1-2|.|TRBD1|TRBV20-1
CSATDRRDGYTF
TGCAGTGCTACGGACAGGAGGGATGGCTACACCTTC
>TRBJ1-2|.|.|TRBV20-1
CSALMGANYGYTF
TGCAGTGCCCTCATGGGAGCTAACTATGGCTACACCTTC
>TRBJ1-6|many|.|TRBV30
CAWRRRDSPLHF
TGTGCCTGGCGAAGGAGGGATTCACCCCTCCACTTT
>TRBJ1-2|.|.|TRBV10-3
CAISESVGVPGYTF
TGTGCCATCAGTGAGTCAGTCGGGGTTCCGGGCTACACCTTC
>TRBJ2-2|many|.|TRBV24-1
CATSDLQGGPNTGELFF
TGTGCCACCAGTGATTTGCAAGGGGGACCCAACACCGGGGAGCTGTTTTTT
>TRBJ2-3|many|TRBD2|TRBV12-3/TRBV12-4
CASSDSGGAWDTQYF
TGTGCCAGCAGTGATAGCGGGGGGGCGTGGGATACGCAGTATTTT
>TRBJ1-2|many|.|TRBV25-1
CASSEYWGYTF
TGTGCCAGCAGTGAATATTGGGGCTACACCTTC
>TRBJ2-1|.|TRBD1|TRBV7-3
CASSLTGDTYNEQFF
TGTGCCAGCAGCTTGACAGGGGACACCTACAATGAGCAGTTCTTC
>TRBJ2-3|.|.|TRBV24-1
CATSATGTDTQYF
TGTGCCACCAGTGCTACAGGCACAGATACGCAGTATTTT
>TRBJ2-1|.|.|TRBV29-1
CSVDMGSEQFF
TGCAGCGTTGATATGGGGAGTGAGCAGTTCTTC
>TRBJ2-6|.|.|TRBV7-3
CASSLMSGAGANVLTF
TGTGCCAGCAGCTTAATGTCGGGGGCTGGGGCCAACGTCCTGACTTTC
>TRBJ2-5|.|TRBD2|TRBV2
CASRPGTSSETQYF
TGTGCCAGCAGACCCGGGACTAGCTCGGAGACCCAGTACTTC
>TRBJ1-5|few|TRBD1|TRBV24-1
CATSDTNRGQAQPQHF
TGTGCCACCAGTGACACCAACAGGGGGCAAGCTCAGCCCCAGCATTTT
>TRBJ1-2|.|.|TRBV29-1
CSARTANYGYTF
TGCAGCGCTAGGACAGCTAACTATGGCTACACCTTC
>TRBJ2-3|.|.|TRBV2
CASSRRVSTDTQYF
TGTGCCAGCAGCCGCAGGGTTAGCACAGATACGCAGTATTTT
>TRBJ1-1|many|.|TRBV19
CASTDSGLANTEAFF
TGTGCCAGTACCGATTCCGGGCTCGCGAACACTGAAGCTTTCTTT
>TRBJ2-1|.|.|TRBV25-1
CASSEQMGQLF
TGTGCCAGCAGTGAACAGATGGGGCAGCTTTTC
>TRBJ1-6|once|TRBD1|TRBV20-1
CSASSRQGVASPLHF
TGCAGTGCCAGCAGCAGACAGGGTGTAGCTTCACCCCTCCACTTT
>TRBJ2-3|.|.|TRBV12-3/TRBV12-4
CASRQGGGTQYF
TGTGCCAGCAGGCAAGGGGGGGGTACGCAGTACTTT
>TRBJ1-6|.|TRBD1|TRBV24-1
CATSPGQGKSSYNSPLHF
TGTGCCACCAGTCCGGGACAGGGGAAGTCATCCTATAATTCACCCCTCCACTTT
>TRBJ2-2|.|TRBD2|TRBV10-3
CAISGLAGSYAGELFF
TGTGCCATAAGTGGACTAGCGGGAAGCTACGCCGGGGAGCTGTTTTTT
>TRBJ2-3|many|TRBD2|TRBV5-1
CASNLAGGFMDTQYF
TGCGCCAGCAATCTAGCGGGGGGGTTCATGGATACGCAGTATTTT
>TRBJ2-2|.|.|TRBV9
CASSVGWGELFF
TGTGCCAGCAGCGTAGGATGGGGGGAGCTGTTTTTT